The 20 T cell receptor beta chains below come from one sample, sequenced in a study of OX40 agonist ivuxolimab in advanced cancers. Profiled with immunoSEQ multiplex PCR; TCRdb holds only in-frame clones, not every one. The table shows tens of thousands of clones, with 86% occurring only once. This specimen was CD4+ or CD8+ T cells sorted from blood, taken in a trial of the OX40 agonist ivuxolimab. These receptors all stem from an adult with an advanced solid tumor such as melanoma, head and neck, liver or kidney cancer.

The rearrangement joins TRBV29-1 to TRBJ1-2, with D unclear. The germline V gene encodes CDR1 SQVTM and CDR2 ANQGSEA. This CDR3 is 11 amino acids long. V gave up 4 bases and J gave up 8 bases, with 11 bases separating them. This CDR3 is CSVVSSFGYTF. In nucleotides, the CDR3 is TGCAGCGTTGTGTCCAGCTTCGGCTACACCTTC.

The chain carries TRBV27 and TRBJ1-2; D possibly corresponds to TRBD1 (5 bases). Germline lookup yields CDR1 MNHEY and CDR2 SMNVEV (reference sequence). The CDR3 contains 13 residues. V lost 1 base to trimming and J lost 8 bases, with 11 bases between them. CDR3 coding DNA: TGTGCCAGCAGTTTATGGGGGTCGGAGGGCTACACCTTC. This gives the protein CASSLWGSEGYTF.

The chain carries TRBV27 and TRBJ1-1; unclear D gene. With 1 base removed from V and 4 bases from J, the gap between germline ends came to 13 bases. This CDR3 has 15 amino acids. Germline loops: CDR1 MNHEY, CDR2 SMNVEV (reference sequence). Here the CDR3 reads CASSLYRGAGTEAFF. The CDR3 region has the DNA TGTGCCAGCAGTTTATATCGGGGAGCCGGCACTGAAGCTTTCTTT.

This clone was observed once. J is TRBJ2-2 and V is TRBV7-9; unclear D gene. CDR1 is SEHNR, CDR2 FQNEAQ, per germline (reference sequence). The V end lost 6 bases, the J end lost 2 bases, and 10 bases lay between the germline ends. CDR3 length: 14 residues. The CDR3 here is CASRLRVNTGELFF. For the CDR3, the DNA is TGTGCCAGCAGATTACGAGTAAACACCGGGGAGCTGTTTTTT.

V is TRBV6-5 and J is TRBJ2-7; 7 bases agree with TRBD1. Per germline, CDR1 MNHEY and CDR2 SVGAGI. Losses at the gene ends were 2 bases for V and 5 bases for J; bases not matched to a gene: 0. The CDR3 length is 12 residues. This CDR3 is CASSYTGDEQYF. CDR3 in DNA: TGTGCCAGCAGTTACACAGGGGACGAGCAGTACTTC.

The chain has TRBV29-1 and TRBJ2-7; 12 positions match TRBD1. The CDR3 covers 15 residues. The junction had 4 bases not matched to a gene; V was cut back by 1 base and J by 3 bases. Germline lookup yields CDR1 SQVTM and CDR2 ANQGSEA. CDR3: CSVEAGTGGGYEQYF. CDR3 coding DNA: TGCAGCGTTGAAGCCGGGACAGGGGGCGGCTACGAGCAGTACTTC.

The V gene is TRBV6-6, the J gene TRBJ1-1; 11 bases map to TRBD1. After removal of 4 bases from V and 1 base from J, the junction contained 5 bases not matched to a gene. Germline values: CDR1 MNHNY, CDR2 SVGAGI (reference sequence). This CDR3 region has 16 residues. This chain's CDR3 is CASSSGQGATNTEAFF. The CDR3 DNA sequence: TGTGCCAGCAGTTCCGGACAGGGGGCCACGAACACTGAAGCTTTCTTT.

The chain uses TRBV28 and TRBJ2-3; a weak D match, TRBD2 (5 bases). Germline V CDR1 and CDR2: MDHEN, SYDVKM. The CDR3 has 13 residues. V shed 2 bases and J shed 4 bases, with 7 bases lying between them. CDR3 amino acids: CASSLRGPDTQYF. The CDR3 DNA reads TGTGCCAGCAGTTTACGAGGGCCAGATACGCAGTATTTT.

This clone was seen just once. J is TRBJ2-5 and V is TRBV2, with D possibly TRBD2 on 5 matching bases. The V end lost 6 bases, the J end lost 2 bases, and 10 bases lay between the germline ends. The CDR3 is 13 amino acids. In germline, CDR1 is SNHLY, CDR2 FYNNEI. The CDR3 protein is CASSSSGQETQYF. In DNA form, the CDR3 reads TGTGCCAGCAGCAGCAGCGGACAAGAGACCCAGTACTTC.

This chain connects TRBV28 to TRBJ1-3; D might be TRBD1 (5 bases). Per the germline V gene, CDR1 is MDHEN and CDR2 is SYDVKM. The CDR3 spans 16 residues. V shed 5 bases and J shed 0 bases, with 14 bases lying between them. The CDR3 reads CASSTPGLNSGNTIYF. CDR3 coding DNA: TGTGCCAGCAGTACTCCGGGACTGAACTCTGGAAACACCATATATTTT.

The rearrangement links TRBV5-1 to TRBJ1-1; maybe TRBD1 (6 bases). Between the trimmed V and J ends, which lost 0 bases and 5 bases, there was a span of 11 bases. Germline V gene data show CDR1 as SGHRS and CDR2 as YFSETQ. The CDR3 is made up of 14 amino acids. CDR3 region: CASSLDGGWTEAFF. The CDR3, as DNA: TGCGCCAGCAGCTTGGACGGGGGCTGGACTGAAGCTTTCTTT. Supplemented by reference TRBV5-1 and TRBJ1-1, the full variable domain reads KAGVTQTPRYLIKTRGQQVTLSCSPISGHRSVSWYQQTPGQGLQFLFEYFSETQRNKGNFPGRFSGRQFSNSRSEMNVSTLELGDSALYLCASSLDGGWTEAFFGQGTRLTVV.

The chain combines TRBV5-1 with TRBJ2-5; 7 nucleotides match TRBD2. Germline V gives CDR1 SGHRS, CDR2 YFSETQ. The CDR3 totals 15 residues. The V and J ends lost 0 bases and 7 bases, in that order; junction bases with no gene match: 9. The chain's CDR3 is CASSLVAGERGTQYF. Written as DNA, the CDR3 is TGCGCCAGCAGCTTGGTCGCGGGAGAACGTGGGACCCAGTACTTC.

The gene calls are TRBV27 and TRBJ2-1; TRBD2 aligns across 13 bases. V was clipped by 5 bases and J by 9 bases; unmatched bases: 13. The CDR3 extends over 17 amino acids. Per germline, CDR1 MNHEY and CDR2 SMNVEV (reference sequence). CDR3 in amino acids: CASSPRLAGGIGGEQFF. CDR3 nucleotides: TGTGCCAGCAGTCCCCGACTAGCGGGAGGTATCGGCGGTGAGCAGTTCTTC.

This CDR3 reads CASSASRSQETQYF. CDR3 coding DNA: TGTGCCAGCAGTGCCTCGCGGAGCCAAGAGACCCAGTACTTC. The rearrangement uses TRBV2 and TRBJ2-5; D uncertain. Germline loops: CDR1 SNHLY, CDR2 FYNNEI. The V and J ends lost 4 bases and 1 base respectively, with 10 bases between them. This CDR3 is 14 amino acids long.

The rearrangement links TRBV7-8 to TRBJ1-4, with D unclear. Germline V lookup: CDR1 SGHVS, CDR2 FQNEAQ. This CDR3 has 16 residues. Trimming stripped 0 bases from V and 0 bases from J, with 8 bases between. CDR3 sequence reads: CASSLAWSTTNEKLFF. The CDR3 bases are TGTGCCAGCAGCTTAGCTTGGTCAACAACTAATGAAAAACTGTTTTTT.

The chain carries TRBV7-3 and TRBJ2-6; TRBD2 aligns across 13 bases. CDR3 length: 17 amino acids. The junction had 3 bases not matched to a gene; V was cut back by 5 bases and J by 2 bases. CDR1 and CDR2 from the germline V gene are SGHTA and FQGTGA. CDR3 amino acids: CASSRLAGGTGANVLTF. The CDR3 DNA follows: TGTGCCAGCAGCCGACTAGCGGGAGGAACTGGGGCCAACGTCCTGACTTTC.

As DNA, the CDR3 is TGTGCCAGCAGTGAGAGTACCGATACGCAGTATTTT. Protein product: CASSESTDTQYF. This sequence joins TRBV2 and TRBJ2-3; D is uncertain. The CDR3 has 12 amino acids. Germline values: CDR1 SNHLY, CDR2 FYNNEI. The V and J ends lost 3 bases and 6 bases respectively, with 7 bases between them.

The chain combines TRBV4-3 with TRBJ2-5; D may be TRBD2 (5 bases). V was trimmed by 0 bases and J by 5 bases, leaving 7 bases between them. This CDR3 is built from 13 residues. From germline, CDR1 is LGHNA and CDR2 YSLEER. The CDR3 DNA reads TGCGCCAGCAGCCAAGATCCGGGGGAGACCCAGTACTTC. Its protein product is CASSQDPGETQYF.

The V call is TRBV7-9, the J call TRBJ2-7; D ambiguous. Germline V lookup: CDR1 SEHNR, CDR2 FQNEAQ (reference sequence). Between the trimmed V and J ends, which lost 2 bases and 5 bases, there was a span of 4 bases. The CDR3 totals 11 residues. DNA for the CDR3: TGTGCCAGCAGCTTAAGGAACGAGCAGTACTTC. It is translated as CASSLRNEQYF. The full variable domain, its missing parts supplied by reference TRBV7-9 and TRBJ2-7, is DTGVSQNPRHKITKRGQNVTFRCDPISEHNRLYWYRQTLGQGPEFLTYFQNEAQLEKSRLLSDRFSAERPKGSFSTLEIQRTEQGDSAMYLCASSLRNEQYFGPGTRLTVT.

The chain links TRBV10-3 to TRBJ2-3; 9 nucleotides agree with TRBD1. The CDR3 loop spans 17 amino acids. Per germline, CDR1 ENHRY and CDR2 SYGVKD. The V segment lost 3 bases and the J segment 4 bases; nucleotides outside the gene matches: 11. The CDR3 DNA follows: TGTGCCATCAGTGATTCATTGGGACAGGGATTATCAGATACGCAGTATTTT. This encodes CAISDSLGQGLSDTQYF.